A selection of T cell receptor beta chains follows, all from one sample in a study of Graves' ophthalmopathy and Graves' hyperthyroidism. From the multiplex PCR reads, TCRdb called clonotypes with MiXCR, one entry per CDR3 protein. This table holds 300,000 to 400,000 distinct CDR3 sequences, approximately 18% found once. Sequencing was carried out using peripheral blood. The receptors here all came from an adult woman with stable Graves' hyperthyroidism. Both conserved end residues are part of each CDR3. Each record gives: CDR3 DNA, CDR3 protein, V gene, clone size, D gene, CDR3 length, J gene. A D gene is named only where the DNA matches it firmly. The size field is filled for only some rows; it gives once, few, many or a size class.

DNA: TGTGCCGGCAGTTATGCGGTGAACACTGAAGCTTTCTTT
CDR3: CAGSYAVNTEAFF
V: TRBV6-2/TRBV6-3
size: NA
D: NA
length: 13
J: TRBJ1-1

DNA: TGTGCCAGCAGCCCCGGGATCTTTAACTATGGCTACACCTTC
CDR3: CASSPGIFNYGYTF
V: TRBV7-8
size: NA
D: NA
length: 14
J: TRBJ1-2

DNA: TGTGCCAGCCTAATAGCGGGTTTGAACACCGGGGAGCTGTTTTTT
CDR3: CASLIAGLNTGELFF
V: TRBV12-3/TRBV12-4
size: many
D: TRBD2
length: 15
J: TRBJ2-2

DNA: TGTGCCAGCAGCGGGGGAGCTTACACCGGGGAGCTGTTTTTT
CDR3: CASSGGAYTGELFF
V: TRBV12-3/TRBV12-4
size: NA
D: NA
length: 14
J: TRBJ2-2

DNA: TGTGCCAGCAGCCGAGGGGGCTATACGCAAGAGACCCAGTACTTC
CDR3: CASSRGGYTQETQYF
V: TRBV25-1
size: many
D: TRBD1
length: 15
J: TRBJ2-5

DNA: TGTGCCAGCAGCTTAGACCACGAGCAGTACTTC
CDR3: CASSLDHEQYF
V: TRBV7-8
size: medium-sized
D: NA
length: 11
J: TRBJ2-7

DNA: TGTGCCAGCAGTGAACGGCCGACAGGGGTTAACCAGCCCCAGCATTTT
CDR3: CASSERPTGVNQPQHF
V: TRBV6-1
size: many
D: TRBD1
length: 16
J: TRBJ1-5

DNA: TGTGCCAGCAGTTTAAGCCGGTACACAGATACGCAGTATTTT
CDR3: CASSLSRYTDTQYF
V: TRBV12-3/TRBV12-4
size: many
D: NA
length: 14
J: TRBJ2-3

DNA: TGTGCCAGCAGCCCGGGGACTAGCGGGAGGGAGCAGTACTTC
CDR3: CASSPGTSGREQYF
V: TRBV7-8
size: NA
D: TRBD2
length: 14
J: TRBJ2-7

DNA: TGTGCCAGCCGGGCCGGGACCTCCTACGAGCAGTACTTC
CDR3: CASRAGTSYEQYF
V: TRBV12-3/TRBV12-4
size: NA
D: NA
length: 13
J: TRBJ2-7

DNA: TGCGCCAGCAGCCATCCGGCCGGGGCACAAGAGACCCAGTACTTC
CDR3: CASSHPAGAQETQYF
V: TRBV4-1
size: NA
D: NA
length: 15
J: TRBJ2-5

DNA: TGCAGTGCTCTTCAGCGGGGGGCCACAGATACGCAGTATTTT
CDR3: CSALQRGATDTQYF
V: TRBV20-1
size: many
D: TRBD2
length: 14
J: TRBJ2-3

DNA: TGTGCCAGCAGTCACGGGATGGGCTCCTACGAGCAGTACTTC
CDR3: CASSHGMGSYEQYF
V: TRBV25-1
size: many
D: NA
length: 14
J: TRBJ2-7

DNA: TGTGCCAGCAGTTCACTGGACAGAGACTATGGCTACACCTTC
CDR3: CASSSLDRDYGYTF
V: TRBV28
size: many
D: NA
length: 14
J: TRBJ1-2

DNA: TGTGCCAGCAGCTTGGCCACGGACAGGGGTGCGAACACTGAAGCTTTCTTT
CDR3: CASSLATDRGANTEAFF
V: TRBV5-4
size: many
D: TRBD1
length: 17
J: TRBJ1-1

DNA: TGTGCCAGCAGCCCCCTGGATTTGGGGTGGGACGAGCAGTACTTC
CDR3: CASSPLDLGWDEQYF
V: TRBV7-9
size: few
D: NA
length: 15
J: TRBJ2-7

DNA: TGTGCCAGCAGTCCGCGGCTCAATCAGCCCCAGCATTTT
CDR3: CASSPRLNQPQHF
V: TRBV27
size: many
D: NA
length: 13
J: TRBJ1-5

DNA: TGTGCCAGCAGTAGGGACAGGGGGCTGCGCACTGAAGCTTTCTTT
CDR3: CASSRDRGLRTEAFF
V: TRBV6-2/TRBV6-3
size: many
D: TRBD1
length: 15
J: TRBJ1-1

DNA: TGTGCCACTCTGCTAGCGGGGTCGTCCCGGGAGCTGTTTTTT
CDR3: CATLLAGSSRELFF
V: TRBV2
size: NA
D: TRBD2
length: 14
J: TRBJ2-2

DNA: TGTGCCAGTAGTATGGGACAGGGGAGGGATCAGCCCCAGCATTTT
CDR3: CASSMGQGRDQPQHF
V: TRBV19
size: many
D: TRBD1
length: 15
J: TRBJ1-5

DNA: TGTGCCAGCAGCTTATTTGCAGGGAGGGACACTGAAGCTTTCTTT
CDR3: CASSLFAGRDTEAFF
V: TRBV7-6
size: many
D: NA
length: 15
J: TRBJ1-1

DNA: TGTGCCAGCAGTCCGGACAGGGTCATCGCCGGGGAGCTGTTTTTT
CDR3: CASSPDRVIAGELFF
V: TRBV12-3/TRBV12-4
size: many
D: TRBD1
length: 15
J: TRBJ2-2

DNA: TGTGCCAGCAGCGTAGATCTACCTATCTCTGGGGCCAACGTCCTGACTTTC
CDR3: CASSVDLPISGANVLTF
V: TRBV9
size: NA
D: NA
length: 17
J: TRBJ2-6

DNA: TGCAGTGCCCGGGATCCGACTAGCTCCTACGAGCAGTACTTC
CDR3: CSARDPTSSYEQYF
V: TRBV20-1
size: few
D: NA
length: 14
J: TRBJ2-7

DNA: TGTGCCAGCAGTTCACCTTGGCAGGTCCAAGAGACCCAGTACTTC
CDR3: CASSSPWQVQETQYF
V: TRBV28
size: many
D: NA
length: 15
J: TRBJ2-5

DNA: TGTGCCAGCAGTGAAGCTTTGGAGGGACAGGGCCAGCATTTT
CDR3: CASSEALEGQGQHF
V: TRBV6-1
size: many
D: TRBD1
length: 14
J: TRBJ1-5

DNA: TGTGCCAGCAGTCCCCAGTTGTGGGGTAGGACTATGCGGATCGATGGCTACACCTTC
CDR3: CASSPQLWGRTMRIDGYTF
V: TRBV28
size: NA
D: NA
length: 19
J: TRBJ1-2

DNA: TGTGCCAGCACGTCCAGCGGGGGAACCTACGAGCAGTACTTC
CDR3: CASTSSGGTYEQYF
V: TRBV6-5
size: many
D: TRBD2
length: 14
J: TRBJ2-7

DNA: TGCAGTGCTAGTGAGTCTCCGAGACACAGGAACACTGAAGCTTTCTTT
CDR3: CSASESPRHRNTEAFF
V: TRBV20-1
size: many
D: NA
length: 16
J: TRBJ1-1

DNA: TGCAGTGCCAGAGGACAGGGGAGTAAGGCCGCTGGAAACACCATATATTTT
CDR3: CSARGQGSKAAGNTIYF
V: TRBV20-1
size: many
D: TRBD1
length: 17
J: TRBJ1-3

DNA: TGTGCCAGCAGCCCGGGACAGGGTATAACTGGCTACACCTTC
CDR3: CASSPGQGITGYTF
V: TRBV7-3
size: NA
D: TRBD1
length: 14
J: TRBJ1-2

DNA: TGTGCCAGCAGTGGAAGCGGTCAAGAGACCCAGTACTTC
CDR3: CASSGSGQETQYF
V: TRBV2
size: NA
D: NA
length: 13
J: TRBJ2-5

DNA: TGTGCCAGCAGTTCGGTGGGACTAGCGGTCACGACCTACAATGAGCAGTTCTTC
CDR3: CASSSVGLAVTTYNEQFF
V: TRBV12-3/TRBV12-4
size: NA
D: TRBD2
length: 18
J: TRBJ2-1

DNA: TGTGCCAGCAGCCGTCAAGAGTACGGGGAGCTGTTTTTT
CDR3: CASSRQEYGELFF
V: TRBV3-1
size: NA
D: NA
length: 13
J: TRBJ2-2

DNA: TGCGCCAGCAGCTTCCTAGACGTGAACACCGGGGAGCTGTTTTTT
CDR3: CASSFLDVNTGELFF
V: TRBV5-1
size: many
D: NA
length: 15
J: TRBJ2-2

DNA: TGTGCCAGCAGTTTATGGCGTCCAGGGGGTGAGCAGTACTTC
CDR3: CASSLWRPGGEQYF
V: TRBV12-3/TRBV12-4
size: many
D: TRBD1
length: 14
J: TRBJ2-7

DNA: TGTGCCTGGAGTGTACATGGCGGGGGCTACGAGCAGTACTTC
CDR3: CAWSVHGGGYEQYF
V: TRBV30
size: once
D: TRBD2
length: 14
J: TRBJ2-7

DNA: TGCAGTGCTAGAAGATCACTAGCGGGAGACACCGGGGAGCTGTTTTTT
CDR3: CSARRSLAGDTGELFF
V: TRBV20-1
size: many
D: TRBD2
length: 16
J: TRBJ2-2

DNA: TGTGCCAGCAGTAACTCCGGGACAGTGAACACTGAAGCTTTCTTT
CDR3: CASSNSGTVNTEAFF
V: TRBV6-2/TRBV6-3
size: NA
D: TRBD1
length: 15
J: TRBJ1-1

DNA: TGTGCCAGCAATCCGGGACACCCGTACCAAGAGACCCAGTACTTC
CDR3: CASNPGHPYQETQYF
V: TRBV27
size: once
D: NA
length: 15
J: TRBJ2-5

DNA: TGTGCCAGCAGTTCAGTAGCGGGAGGGCCTGGGTTTCTCGAGCAGTACTTC
CDR3: CASSSVAGGPGFLEQYF
V: TRBV6-2/TRBV6-3
size: many
D: TRBD2
length: 17
J: TRBJ2-7

DNA: TGTGCCAGCATAACAACAACAGGGTCGGGCTACGAGCAGTACTTC
CDR3: CASITTTGSGYEQYF
V: TRBV27
size: many
D: NA
length: 15
J: TRBJ2-7

DNA: TGTGCCAGCAGTTACTCCAGCGGGGGGAGTTCCGAGCAGTACTTC
CDR3: CASSYSSGGSSEQYF
V: TRBV6-5
size: many
D: TRBD2
length: 15
J: TRBJ2-7

DNA: TGTGCCAGCACCTCGGGGGCACCGAGGATCCTCCTGCTTTCATATGGCTACACCTTC
CDR3: CASTSGAPRILLLSYGYTF
V: TRBV2
size: many
D: NA
length: 19
J: TRBJ1-2

DNA: TGCAGTGCTAGTGCGGCCGCTAAACCCTACGAGCAGTACTTC
CDR3: CSASAAAKPYEQYF
V: TRBV20-1
size: many
D: NA
length: 14
J: TRBJ2-7

DNA: TGTGCCAGCAGTTACGGTATAGGGTTGAACACTGAAGCTTTCTTT
CDR3: CASSYGIGLNTEAFF
V: TRBV28
size: many
D: NA
length: 15
J: TRBJ1-1

DNA: TGTGCCAGCAGTGAAGGGACAGGGGCGATGGCTTTCTTT
CDR3: CASSEGTGAMAFF
V: TRBV6-4
size: NA
D: TRBD1
length: 13
J: TRBJ1-1

DNA: TGCGCCAGCAGCTTGAAACAGGGCCTCTCCTACGAGCAGTACTTC
CDR3: CASSLKQGLSYEQYF
V: TRBV5-1
size: few
D: NA
length: 15
J: TRBJ2-7

DNA: TGCAGCGTCCCGAACTGGGGGGCAGGGAAGGGCACTGAAGCTTTCTTT
CDR3: CSVPNWGAGKGTEAFF
V: TRBV29-1
size: NA
D: NA
length: 16
J: TRBJ1-1